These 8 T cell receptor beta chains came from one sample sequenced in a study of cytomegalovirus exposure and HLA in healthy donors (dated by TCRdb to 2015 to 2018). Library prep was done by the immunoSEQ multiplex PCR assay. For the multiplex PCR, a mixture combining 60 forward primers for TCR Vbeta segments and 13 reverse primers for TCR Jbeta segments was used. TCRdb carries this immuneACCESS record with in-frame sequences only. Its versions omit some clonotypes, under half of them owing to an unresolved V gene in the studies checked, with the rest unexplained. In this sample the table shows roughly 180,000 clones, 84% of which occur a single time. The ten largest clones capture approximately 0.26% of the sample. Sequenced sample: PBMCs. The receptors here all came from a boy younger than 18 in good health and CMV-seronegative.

CDR3 bases: TGTGCCAGCAGCTTAGGCCGCCGCAGCGTCTATGGCTACACCTTC. It codes for CASSLGRRSVYGYTF. The chain combines TRBV7-9 with TRBJ1-2; no definite D call. Between the trimmed V and J ends, which lost 1 base and 4 bases, there was a span of 13 bases. Germline V gene data show CDR1 as SEHNR and CDR2 as FQNEAQ (reference sequence). The CDR3 length is 15 residues.

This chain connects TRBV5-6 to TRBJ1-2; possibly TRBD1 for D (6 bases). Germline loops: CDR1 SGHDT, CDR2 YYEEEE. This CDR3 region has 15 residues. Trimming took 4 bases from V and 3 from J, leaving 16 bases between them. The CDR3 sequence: CASSRGAGLDYGYTF. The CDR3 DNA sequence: TGTGCCAGCAGCCGGGGGGCAGGGTTGGACTATGGCTACACCTTC.

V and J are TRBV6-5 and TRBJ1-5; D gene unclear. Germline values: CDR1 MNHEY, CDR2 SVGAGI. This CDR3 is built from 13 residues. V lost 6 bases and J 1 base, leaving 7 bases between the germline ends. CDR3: CASRQYSNQPQHF. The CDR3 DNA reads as TGTGCCAGCAGACAGTACAGCAATCAGCCCCAGCATTTT.

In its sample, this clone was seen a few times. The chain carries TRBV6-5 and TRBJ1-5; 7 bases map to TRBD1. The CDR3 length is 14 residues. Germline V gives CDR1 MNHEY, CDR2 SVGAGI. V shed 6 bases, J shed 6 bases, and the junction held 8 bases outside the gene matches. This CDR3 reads CASSLPGTVQPQHF. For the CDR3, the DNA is TGTGCCAGCAGCCTACCTGGGACAGTTCAGCCCCAGCATTTT.

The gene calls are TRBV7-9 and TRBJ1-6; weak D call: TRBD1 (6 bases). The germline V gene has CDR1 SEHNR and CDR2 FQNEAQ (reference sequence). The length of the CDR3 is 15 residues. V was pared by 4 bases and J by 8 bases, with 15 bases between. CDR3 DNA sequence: TGTGCCAGCAGCTCGCTGGGGGGGGCTGATTCACCCCTCCACTTT. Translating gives CASSSLGGADSPLHF.

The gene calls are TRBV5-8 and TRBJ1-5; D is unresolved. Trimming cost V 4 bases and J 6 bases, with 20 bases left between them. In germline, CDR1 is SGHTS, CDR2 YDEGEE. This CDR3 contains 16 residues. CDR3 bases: TGTGCCAGCAGCCACCCCTCGGGGTCCCGAAGTCAGCCCCAGCATTTT. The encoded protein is CASSHPSGSRSQPQHF.

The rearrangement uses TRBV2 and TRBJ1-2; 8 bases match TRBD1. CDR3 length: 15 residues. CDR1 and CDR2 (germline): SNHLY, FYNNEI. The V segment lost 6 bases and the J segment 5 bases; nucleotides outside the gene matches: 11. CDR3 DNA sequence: TGTGCCAGCAGAACGACAGGGGTCGACTCGTATGGCTACACCTTC. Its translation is CASRTTGVDSYGYTF.

This chain's CDR3 is CASSLSGLAGGYNEQFF. The DNA of the CDR3 is TGTGCCAGCAGTTTAAGTGGACTAGCGGGAGGGTACAATGAGCAGTTCTTC. This sequence joins TRBV27 and TRBJ2-1, with 15 positions matching TRBD2. The V gene end was trimmed by 2 bases and the J gene end by 4 bases; junction bases not matched to a gene: 3. This CDR3 contains 17 residues. Germline loops: CDR1 MNHEY, CDR2 SMNVEV (reference sequence).